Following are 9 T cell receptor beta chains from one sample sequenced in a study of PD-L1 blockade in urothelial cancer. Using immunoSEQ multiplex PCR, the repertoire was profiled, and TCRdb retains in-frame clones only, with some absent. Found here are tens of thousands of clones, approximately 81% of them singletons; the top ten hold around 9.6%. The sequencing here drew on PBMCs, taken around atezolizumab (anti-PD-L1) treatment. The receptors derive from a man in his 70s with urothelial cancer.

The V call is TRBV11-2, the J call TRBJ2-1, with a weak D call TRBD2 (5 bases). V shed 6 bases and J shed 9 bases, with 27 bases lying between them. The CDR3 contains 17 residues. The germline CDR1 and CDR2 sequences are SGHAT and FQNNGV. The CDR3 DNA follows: TGTGCCAGCAGTCCCAAGTCCCCCGGGTTGCGAGGGATTGAGCAGTTCTTC. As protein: CASSPKSPGLRGIEQFF.

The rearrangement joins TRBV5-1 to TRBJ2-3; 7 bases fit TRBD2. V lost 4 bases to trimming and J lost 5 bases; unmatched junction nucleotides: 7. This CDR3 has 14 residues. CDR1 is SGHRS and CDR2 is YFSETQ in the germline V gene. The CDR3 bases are TGCGCCAGCAGCCGGGAGGTCGCCCTAGATACGCAGTATTTT. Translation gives CASSREVALDTQYF.

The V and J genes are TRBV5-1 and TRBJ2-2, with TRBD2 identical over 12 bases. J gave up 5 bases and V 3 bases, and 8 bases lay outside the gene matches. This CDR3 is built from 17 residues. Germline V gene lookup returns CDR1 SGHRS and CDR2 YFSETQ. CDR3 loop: CASSSLAGGPATGELFF. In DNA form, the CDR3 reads TGCGCCAGCAGCTCCCTAGCGGGAGGGCCCGCAACCGGGGAGCTGTTTTTT.

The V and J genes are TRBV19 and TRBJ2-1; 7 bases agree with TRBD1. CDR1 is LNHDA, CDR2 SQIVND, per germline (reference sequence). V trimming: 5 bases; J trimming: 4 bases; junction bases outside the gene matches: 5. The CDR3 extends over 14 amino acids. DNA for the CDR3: TGTGCCAGTAGTCTCCGACAGGGTTACAATGAGCAGTTCTTC. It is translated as CASSLRQGYNEQFF.

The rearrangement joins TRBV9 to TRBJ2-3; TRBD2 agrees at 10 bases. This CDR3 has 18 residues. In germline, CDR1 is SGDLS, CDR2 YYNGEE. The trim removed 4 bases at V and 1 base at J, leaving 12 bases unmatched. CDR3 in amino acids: CASSPGTSAWEGTDTQYF. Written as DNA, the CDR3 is TGTGCCAGCAGCCCCGGGACTAGCGCCTGGGAGGGCACAGATACGCAGTATTTT.

CDR3 region: CASSPLGSSNQPQHF. The CDR3 DNA reads as TGTGCCAGCAGTCCCCTAGGTTCGAGCAATCAGCCCCAGCATTTT. The chain links TRBV28 to TRBJ1-5; D is unresolved. This CDR3 spans 15 amino acids. Trimming removed 5 bases at V and 1 base at J, with 12 bases between. Germline CDR1 is MDHEN and CDR2 is SYDVKM.

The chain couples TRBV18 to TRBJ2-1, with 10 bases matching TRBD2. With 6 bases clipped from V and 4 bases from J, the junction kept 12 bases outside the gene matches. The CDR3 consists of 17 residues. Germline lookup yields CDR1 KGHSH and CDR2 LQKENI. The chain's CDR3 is CASSAADLAGAYNEQFF. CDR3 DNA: TGTGCCAGCTCCGCGGCTGACCTAGCGGGAGCGTACAATGAGCAGTTCTTC.

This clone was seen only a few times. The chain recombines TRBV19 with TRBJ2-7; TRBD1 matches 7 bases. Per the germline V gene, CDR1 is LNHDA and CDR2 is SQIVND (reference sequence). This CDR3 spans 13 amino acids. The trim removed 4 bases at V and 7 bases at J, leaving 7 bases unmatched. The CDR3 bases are TGTGCCAGTAGTACGTCAGGGGGTCGGGAGCAGTACTTC. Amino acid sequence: CASSTSGGREQYF.

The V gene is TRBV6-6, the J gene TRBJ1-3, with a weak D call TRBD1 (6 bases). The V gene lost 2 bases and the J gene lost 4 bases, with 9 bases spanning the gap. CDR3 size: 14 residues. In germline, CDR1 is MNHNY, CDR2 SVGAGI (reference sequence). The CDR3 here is CASSYITGGNTIYF. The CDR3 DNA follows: TGTGCCAGCAGTTACATCACAGGGGGAAACACCATATATTTT.